This TCR beta chain came from a study of cytomegalovirus exposure and HLA in healthy donors. Study in general: Researchers found that more than 70% of almost 400 genotyped donors fell within the Caucasian-associated ancestry cluster. Broader study findings: TCR beta chains associated with HLA were, in a later analysis, more clonally expanded than equally common others. Donors belonging to an Asian-associated ancestry cluster reportedly showed fewer N-insertions in productive TCRs than the 666-donor mean, according to what a later analysis found.

Details on this clone: No antigen is known for it.

The V end was cut by 0 bases, the J end by 3 bases, with 5 bases between. Germline V CDR1 and CDR2: SGHNT, YENEEA. The CDR3 loop spans 13 amino acids. PCR amplification relied on 60 Vbeta primers (plus 13 Jbeta primers). How the authors handled the data: A later analysis counted approximately 80 million unique TCR beta chains, around 12 million shared. Method: immunoSEQ multiplex PCR; TCRdb's copy keeps in-frame clones and lacks some. D and trimming come from the DNA, and the V and J calls and clone size come from that table. The sample lists fewer than 250,000 clones; around 83% were seen once. The chain has TRBV11-3 and TRBJ2-5; tentative D call: TRBD1 (5 bases). The sequenced sample consisted of PBMCs. This TCR came from a woman in her forties in good health and CMV-seronegative. CDR3 sequence (DNA): TGTGCCAGCAGCTTAGAGACAGAAGAGACCCAGTACTTC. Protein sequence: CASSLETEETQYF.